This TCR beta chain was captured in a study of blood T cell repertoires in COVID-19. Overall study context: COVID-19 samples, acute and convalescent, were from the United States, Italy and Spain. In each case, the material was cDNA or gDNA derived from T cells, B-cell-depleted T cells, or PBMCs.

V lost 4 bases to trimming and J lost 0 bases, with 14 bases between them. CDR3 length equals 16 residues. Germline values: CDR1 SGHRS, CDR2 YFSETQ. The authors' processing: Amplified reference gene primers provided the basis for estimating nucleated cell counts. Measured with immunoSEQ multiplex PCR; TCRdb has only the in-frame clones, and not every one. V and J calls and clone size are copied from that table; D and trimming were computed from the DNA. Among some 77,000 clones listed, about 84% were seen once. This clone has just a few counts. The rearrangement uses TRBV5-1 and TRBJ1-3, with D tentatively TRBD1 (5 bases). The sequence derives from a woman in her fifties or sixties with acute or convalescent COVID-19. Sequencing used peripheral blood. DNA for the CDR3: TGCGCCAGCAGCACATTTGCAGGGAACTCTGGAAACACCATATATTTT. This gives the protein CASSTFAGNSGNTIYF. Based on the CDR3 plus reference TRBV5-1 and TRBJ1-3, the full variable domain is KAGVTQTPRYLIKTRGQQVTLSCSPISGHRSVSWYQQTPGQGLQFLFEYFSETQRNKGNFPGRFSGRQFSNSRSEMNVSTLELGDSALYLCASSTFAGNSGNTIYFGEGSWLTVV.